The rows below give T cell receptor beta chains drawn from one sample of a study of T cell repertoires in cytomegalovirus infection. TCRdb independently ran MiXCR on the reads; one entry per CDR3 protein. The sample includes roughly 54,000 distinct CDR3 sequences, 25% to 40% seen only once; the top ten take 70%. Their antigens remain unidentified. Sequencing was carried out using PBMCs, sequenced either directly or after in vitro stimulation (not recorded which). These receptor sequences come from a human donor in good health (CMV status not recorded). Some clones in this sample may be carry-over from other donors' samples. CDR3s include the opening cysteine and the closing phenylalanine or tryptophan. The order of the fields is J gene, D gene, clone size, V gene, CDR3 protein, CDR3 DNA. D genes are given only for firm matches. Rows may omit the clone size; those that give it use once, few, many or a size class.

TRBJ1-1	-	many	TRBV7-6	CASSLSLNTEAFF	TGTGCCAGCAGCTTAAGCCTGAACACTGAAGCTTTCTTT
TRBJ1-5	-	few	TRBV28	CANQQGVNQPQHF	TGTGCCAACCAACAGGGAGTCAATCAGCCCCAGCATTTT
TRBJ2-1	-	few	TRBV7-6	CASSPPVVGNEQFF	TGTGCCAGCAGCCCCCCCGTCGTGGGAAATGAGCAGTTCTTC
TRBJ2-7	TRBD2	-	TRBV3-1	CASSQPSGNSYEQYF	TGTGCCAGCAGCCAACCTAGCGGCAATTCTTACGAGCAGTACTTC
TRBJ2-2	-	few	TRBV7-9	CASSGGGESNTGELFF	TGTGCCTCCTCGGGGGGCGGCGAATCGAACACCGGGGAGCTGTTTTTT
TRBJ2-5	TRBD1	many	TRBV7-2	CASSPKTGGSETQYF	TGTGCCAGCAGCCCAAAGACAGGGGGCTCGGAGACCCAGTACTTC
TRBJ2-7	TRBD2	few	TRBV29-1	CSVSRRLAGTYEQYF	TGCAGCGTTTCCCGCAGACTAGCGGGCACCTACGAGCAGTACTTC
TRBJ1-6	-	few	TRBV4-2	CASSQDRGALGSPLHF	TGTGCCAGCAGCCAAGATCGCGGGGCTCTGGGATCACCCCTCCACTTT
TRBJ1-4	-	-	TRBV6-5	CASSLVGASYTFGSGSEKLFF	-
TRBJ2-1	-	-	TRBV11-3	CASSPNPSREQFF	TGTGCCAGCAGCCCAAATCCCTCACGGGAGCAGTTCTTC
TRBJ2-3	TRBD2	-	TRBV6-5	CASRNAIAGGPDTQYF	TGTGCCAGCAGAAACGCCATAGCGGGGGGGCCAGATACGCAGTATTTT
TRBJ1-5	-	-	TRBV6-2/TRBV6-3	CASSDMGQPQHF	TGTGCCAGCAGCGACATGGGTCAGCCCCAGCATTTT
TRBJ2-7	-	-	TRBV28	CASSLGGGTPYEQYF	TGTGCCAGCAGTTTAGGAGGGGGAACACCCTACGAGCAGTACTTC
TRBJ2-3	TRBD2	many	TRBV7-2	CASSLFSGGAVDTQYF	TGTGCCAGCAGCTTATTTAGCGGGGGGGCAGTAGATACGCAGTATTTT
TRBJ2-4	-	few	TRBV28	CASSLAGDLPKNIQYF	TGTGCCAGCAGTTTGGCAGGAGACCTACCCAAAAACATTCAGTACTTC
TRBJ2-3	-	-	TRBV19	CASSRRHVPSTLDTQYF	TGTGCCAGTAGTAGAAGACACGTTCCCTCAACGTTAGATACGCAGTATTTT
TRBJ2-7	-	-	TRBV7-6	CASSSSWGTYEQYF	TGTGCCAGCAGCTCCAGCTGGGGCACCTACGAGCAGTACTTC
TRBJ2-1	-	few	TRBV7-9	CASSLDWGGEQFF	TGTGCCAGCAGCTTAGACTGGGGAGGTGAGCAGTTCTTC
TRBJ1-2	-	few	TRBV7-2	CASSLANYGYTF	TGTGCCAGCAGCTTGGCCAACTATGGCTACACCTTC
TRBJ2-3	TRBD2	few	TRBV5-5	CASSTGLGADTQYF	TGTGCCAGCAGCACCGGACTAGGGGCAGATACGCAGTATTTT
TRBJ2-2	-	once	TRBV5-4	CASSPKGGNTGELFF	TGTGCCAGCAGCCCTAAAGGGGGTAACACCGGGGAGCTGTTTTTT
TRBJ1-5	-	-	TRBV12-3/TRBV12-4	CASSLTGGADQPQHF	TGTGCCAGCAGTTTAACGGGGGGCGCAGATCAGCCCCAGCATTTT
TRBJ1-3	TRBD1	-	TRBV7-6	CASSSGQGYGNTIYF	TGTGCCAGCAGCTCAGGACAGGGATATGGAAACACCATATATTTT
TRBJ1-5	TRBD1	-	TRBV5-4	CASSLDGGQNQPQHF	TGTGCCAGCAGCTTGGATGGGGGACAGAATCAGCCCCAGCATTTT